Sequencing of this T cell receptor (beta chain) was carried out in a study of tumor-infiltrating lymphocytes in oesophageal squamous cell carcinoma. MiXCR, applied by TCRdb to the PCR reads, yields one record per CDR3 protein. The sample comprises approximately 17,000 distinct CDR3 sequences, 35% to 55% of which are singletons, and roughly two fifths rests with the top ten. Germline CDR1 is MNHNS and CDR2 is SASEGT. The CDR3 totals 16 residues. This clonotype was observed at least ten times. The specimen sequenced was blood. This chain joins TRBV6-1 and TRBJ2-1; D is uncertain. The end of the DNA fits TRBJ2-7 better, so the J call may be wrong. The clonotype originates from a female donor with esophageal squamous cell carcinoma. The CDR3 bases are TGTGCCAGCAGTCGCTTGGTAGGGATCACCTACAATGAGCAGTACTTC. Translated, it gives CASSRLVGITYNEQYF.